These 10 T cell receptor beta chains were sequenced from one sample in a study of OX40 agonist ivuxolimab in advanced cancers. Clones were sequenced by immunoSEQ multiplex PCR, and TCRdb holds only the in-frame ones, with some missing. Among around 100,000 clones, more than 85% were seen once, and the ten largest hold roughly 0.56%. The specimen comprised CD4+ or CD8+ T cells sorted from blood, sampled in a trial of the OX40 agonist ivuxolimab. The receptor set was obtained from an adult with an advanced solid tumor such as melanoma, head and neck, liver or kidney cancer.

J is TRBJ2-2 and V is TRBV11-1, with a possible D match to TRBD1 (5 bases). The CDR3 is 14 residues long. Per germline, CDR1 SGHAT and CDR2 FQDESV (reference sequence). V was clipped by 5 bases and J by 5 bases, with 12 bases between them. The CDR3 sequence: CASSAVGRTGELFF. The CDR3 region has the DNA TGTGCCAGCAGCGCTGTGGGGCGTACCGGGGAGCTGTTTTTT.

The genes are TRBV11-3 and TRBJ2-1; D call uncertain. The V end was cut by 3 bases, the J end by 8 bases, with 14 bases between. Germline assignment: CDR1 SGHNT and CDR2 YENEEA. This CDR3 is 14 amino acids long. This CDR3 is CASSLGKETDEQFF. CDR3 in DNA: TGTGCCAGCAGCTTGGGCAAGGAGACCGATGAGCAGTTCTTC.

The rearrangement links TRBV7-2 to TRBJ2-7, with D possibly TRBD2 on 6 matching bases. Germline loops: CDR1 SGHTA, CDR2 FQGNSA. The CDR3 consists of 14 residues. V lost 2 bases and J 0 bases, leaving 8 bases between the germline ends. The CDR3 is CASSLSGSSYEQYF. The CDR3 DNA reads TGTGCCAGCAGCTTATCCGGGAGCTCCTACGAGCAGTACTTC. Full variable domain (missing parts from reference TRBV7-2 and TRBJ2-7): GAGVSQSPSNKVTEKGKDVELRCDPISGHTALYWYRQSLGQGLEFLIYFQGNSAPDKSGLPSDRFSAERTGGSVSTLTIQRTQQEDSAVYLCASSLSGSSYEQYFGPGTRLTVT.

The gene calls are TRBV10-3 and TRBJ2-1; 8 bases fit TRBD1. Trimming at V came to 11 bases and at J to 0 bases, leaving 6 bases not matched to a gene. Per the germline V gene, CDR1 is ENHRY and CDR2 is SYGVKD. This CDR3 has 14 amino acids. This CDR3 is CALGQGGSYNEQFF. CDR3 sequence (DNA): TGTGCCTTAGGACAGGGTGGCTCCTACAATGAGCAGTTCTTC.

Only one count was recorded for this clone. This CDR3 is CASSQGLAVNTGELFF. The CDR3 DNA reads TGCGCCAGCAGCCAAGGACTAGCGGTGAACACCGGGGAGCTGTTTTTT. V is TRBV4-3 and J is TRBJ2-2; the match to TRBD2 covers 9 bases. The CDR3 totals 16 residues. The trim removed 1 base at V and 1 base at J, leaving 1 base unmatched. Looked up from germline, CDR1 is LGHNA and CDR2 is YSLEER.

V is TRBV30 and J is TRBJ2-3, with D unclear. V gave up 0 bases and J gave up 6 bases, with 10 bases separating them. The CDR3 is made up of 13 amino acids. CDR1 and CDR2 (germline): GTSNPN, SVGIG (reference sequence). CDR3 coding DNA: TGTGCCTGGAGTGTAAAGGGTTCGGATACGCAGTATTTT. As protein: CAWSVKGSDTQYF.

V gene TRBV5-8 combines with J gene TRBJ2-3; maybe TRBD2 (6 bases). V was shortened by 3 bases and J by 0 bases, with 14 bases between the two germline ends. The CDR3 is 16 residues long. Germline V gives CDR1 SGHTS, CDR2 YDEGEE. The CDR3 DNA reads TGTGCCAGCAGCTCCCTCGCGGGAACTAGCACAGATACGCAGTATTTT. Amino acids: CASSSLAGTSTDTQYF.

The chain uses TRBV14 and TRBJ2-7; a weak D match, TRBD1 (5 bases). The CDR3 runs 13 residues. The germline V gene has CDR1 SGHDN and CDR2 FVKESK. V was clipped by 2 bases and J by 3 bases, with 8 bases between them. In DNA form, the CDR3 reads TGTGCCAGCAGCCAAATGACAGTCTACGAGCAGTACTTC. This gives the protein CASSQMTVYEQYF.

The chain combines TRBV28 with TRBJ2-7, with D hard to call. Trimming removed 4 bases at V and 2 bases at J, with 12 bases between. Looked up from germline, CDR1 is MDHEN and CDR2 is SYDVKM. The CDR3 totals 14 residues. The CDR3 DNA is TGTGCCAGCAGTTCCCCGGGCGGAGCCTACGAGCAGTACTTC. Encoded protein: CASSSPGGAYEQYF.

This sequence joins TRBV19 and TRBJ2-1; D possibly matches TRBD1 or TRBD2 (6 bases each). In germline, CDR1 is LNHDA, CDR2 SQIVND (reference sequence). The CDR3 runs 15 residues. V lost 8 bases to trimming and J lost 7 bases, with 21 bases between them. The CDR3 sequence is CASSRGRALGNEQFF. The CDR3 DNA follows: TGTGCCAGTTCCCGGGGGCGGGCCTTGGGAAATGAGCAGTTCTTC.